The 13 T cell receptor beta chains below come from one sample, sequenced in a study of blood T cell repertoires in COVID-19. Data came from immunoSEQ multiplex PCR; TCRdb stores just in-frame clones and leaves some out. The sample comprises hundreds of thousands of clones, about 89% of which are singletons, and around 8% rests with the top ten. The source material was peripheral blood. These receptors originate from a woman aged 45 to 65 who had recovered from COVID-19.

V is TRBV2 and J is TRBJ2-7; 7 nucleotides align to TRBD1. V lost 7 bases, J lost 5 bases, and 14 bases stayed unmatched. The CDR3 runs to 15 residues. CDR1 and CDR2 (germline): SNHLY, FYNNEI. DNA of the CDR3: TGTGCCAGCACGTCCCCGACAGGGTCGGAGCACGAGCAGTACTTC. It encodes CASTSPTGSEHEQYF.

The chain recombines TRBV6-2 or TRBV6-3 with TRBJ2-1, with 7 bases fitting TRBD1. J was trimmed by 4 bases and V by 2 bases; bases with no gene match: 5. The CDR3 loop spans 15 amino acids. The germline CDR1 and CDR2 sequences are MNHEY and SVGEGT. CDR3 sequence (DNA): TGTGCCAGCAGTTACGATGAGGGGGCTTACAATGAGCAGTTCTTC. Translating gives CASSYDEGAYNEQFF.

For this clone: This CDR3 is also generated by other DNA sequences in the sample. The V gene is TRBV6-4, the J gene TRBJ2-1, with 13 bases aligning to TRBD2. Germline values: CDR1 MRHNA, CDR2 SNTAGT. V shed 4 bases, J shed 7 bases, and the junction held 1 base outside the gene matches. The CDR3 consists of 14 residues. In DNA form, the CDR3 reads TGTGCCAGCAGTGTACTAGCGGGGGGGAATGAGCAGTTCTTC. Its protein is CASSVLAGGNEQFF.

Ten or more counts support this clone. The DNA of the CDR3 is TGTGCCAGCAGCCAAGCCTACAGGGCCCCTAACTATGGCTACACCTTC. Translated: CASSQAYRAPNYGYTF. The chain employs TRBV3-1 (or the pseudogene TRBV3-2) and TRBJ1-2; a possible D gene is TRBD1 (6 bases). There are 16 residues in the CDR3. From germline, CDR1 is LGHDT and CDR2 YNNKEL (reference sequence). Trimming removed 1 base at V and 0 bases at J, with 12 bases between.

The rearrangement joins TRBV6-6 to TRBJ2-5; the D gene is possibly TRBD2 (5 bases). The CDR3 sequence is 19 residues long. The V end lost 5 bases, the J end lost 2 bases, and 27 bases lay between the germline ends. Germline V CDR1 and CDR2: MNHNY, SVGAGI (reference sequence). CDR3 loop: CASSRTPVVVTKNQETQYF. CDR3 bases: TGTGCCAGCAGTCGCACCCCGGTCGTCGTGACTAAGAATCAAGAGACCCAGTACTTC.

In this sample, this clone turned up once. The chain links TRBV7-9 to TRBJ2-5, with TRBD2 as a possible D gene (5 bases). V shed 11 bases and J shed 1 base, with 14 bases lying between them. CDR3 length: 13 amino acids. Germline V gives CDR1 SEHNR, CDR2 FQNEAQ (reference sequence). The CDR3 DNA follows: TGTGCCGGGGTCTCAGCGGCCCAAGAGACCCAGTACTTC. It is translated as CAGVSAAQETQYF.

With regard to this clone: An end of the junction differs from the germline gene, which may be a read error. The chain employs TRBV18 and TRBJ2-1; possible D gene TRBD2, 6 bases. CDR1 KGHSH and CDR2 LQKENI come from the germline V gene. CDR3 length: 13 amino acids. The CDR3 DNA follows: TGTGCCAGCTCACCACCGAATCGGGACTCCCCCGTCTTC. This gives the protein CASSPPNRDSPVF. Variable domain in full (rest from reference TRBV18 and TRBJ2-1): NAGVMQNPRHLVRRRGQEARLRCSPMKGHSHVYWYRQLPEEGLKFMVYLQKENIIDESGMPKERFSAEFPKEGPSILRIQQVVRGDSAAYFCASSPPNRDSPVFGPGTRLTVL.

This rearrangement joins TRBV5-6 to TRBJ2-5; 7 positions match TRBD1. The V gene end was trimmed by 10 bases and the J gene end by 1 base; junction bases not matched to a gene: 7. Germline V gene lookup returns CDR1 SGHDT and CDR2 YYEEEE. The CDR3 runs 13 residues. CDR3 in DNA: TGTGCCGGATCGGGACAGACCCAAGAGACCCAGTACTTC. Encoded protein: CAGSGQTQETQYF.

This chain uses TRBV13 with TRBJ2-7; D uncertain. V lost 0 bases to trimming and J lost 6 bases, with 9 bases between them. Germline assignment: CDR1 PRHDT and CDR2 FYEKMQ (reference sequence). The CDR3 totals 13 residues. The CDR3 sequence: CASSLGQRREQYF. The CDR3 DNA reads TGTGCCAGCAGCTTAGGGCAGCGTCGCGAGCAGTACTTC.

The gene calls are TRBV11-3 and TRBJ2-5, with D perhaps matching TRBD2 (7 bases). There are 18 residues in the CDR3. Germline V gene sequence: CDR1 SGHNT, CDR2 YENEEA. Trimming pared 1 base from V and 5 bases from J, leaving 23 bases between. CDR3 DNA sequence: TGTGCCAGCAGCTTAGGTCGGGGGGCGCGGATCGAGTCCGAGACCCAGTACTTC. This gives the protein CASSLGRGARIESETQYF.

The chain carries TRBV1 and TRBJ2-1; the listed D gene, TRBD2, was not tested against the DNA. TRBV1 constitutes a pseudogene. This CDR3 spans 15 amino acids. CDR3 sequence (DNA): TGCACCAGCACCCCGGGACTAGCGGGATTGGCGGGAGAATTCTTC. Protein sequence: CTSTPGLAGLAGEFF.

V and J are TRBV5-6 and TRBJ1-2, with D possibly matching TRBD1 (5 bases). CDR3 size: 15 residues. Germline loops: CDR1 SGHDT, CDR2 YYEEEE. The V gene lost 2 bases and the J gene lost 2 bases, with 13 bases spanning the gap. The chain's CDR3 is CASSLSDRRNYGYTF. As DNA, the CDR3 is TGTGCCAGCAGCTTATCAGACAGAAGGAACTATGGCTACACCTTC.

The V gene is TRBV5-4, the J gene TRBJ2-5, with 7 bases identical to TRBD2. CDR3 length: 17 amino acids. V lost 3 bases to trimming and J lost 2 bases; unmatched junction nucleotides: 13. Germline V lookup: CDR1 SGHNT, CDR2 YYREEE (reference sequence). The CDR3 coding sequence is TGTGCCAGCAGCTCCTCGGGTGGGGGGGAAGAGCAAGAGACCCAGTACTTC. Its protein is CASSSSGGGEEQETQYF.